Below, 5 T cell receptor beta chains from the same sample are listed, as sequenced in a study of blood T cell repertoires in COVID-19. Assay: immunoSEQ multiplex PCR; the TCRdb copy retains only in-frame clones and omits some. The table includes 150,000 or so clones, around 80% detected once. Sequenced input: peripheral blood. The receptors come from a woman aged 50 to 65 in a cohort sampled during active or convalescent COVID-19.

The V and J genes are TRBV11-3 and TRBJ2-2; TRBD2 might be the D (6 bases). Germline-derived CDR1 and CDR2 are SGHNT and YENEEA. With 5 bases removed from V and 3 bases from J, the gap between germline ends came to 16 bases. The CDR3 spans 16 residues. CDR3 protein: CASSPMGGLHTGELFF. The CDR3 nucleotides read TGTGCCAGCAGCCCCATGGGGGGTTTACACACCGGGGAGCTGTTTTTT.

The J gene is TRBJ2-5, the V gene TRBV27, with D uncertain. Per germline, CDR1 MNHEY and CDR2 SMNVEV (reference sequence). V dropped 0 bases and J dropped 5 bases, with 10 bases sitting between them. The CDR3 sequence is 14 residues long. The CDR3 nucleotides read TGTGCCAGCAGTTTATCGTGGCTCGCCGAGACCCAGTACTTC. Residues: CASSLSWLAETQYF.

The gene calls are TRBV7-2 and TRBJ1-2; 7 nucleotides line up with TRBD1. Germline V CDR1 and CDR2: SGHTA, FQGNSA. This CDR3 spans 14 amino acids. V shed 5 bases, J shed 3 bases, and the junction held 6 bases outside the gene matches. CDR3 sequence (DNA): TGTGCCAGCAGCAGACAGGGAGCAGACTATGGCTACACCTTC. This translates into CASSRQGADYGYTF. The full variable domain, with the rest looked up from reference TRBV7-2 and TRBJ1-2, is GAGVSQSPSNKVTEKGKDVELRCDPISGHTALYWYRQSLGQGLEFLIYFQGNSAPDKSGLPSDRFSAERTGGSVSTLTIQRTQQEDSAVYLCASSRQGADYGYTFGSGTRLTVV.

This chain connects TRBV7-2 to TRBJ1-2, with TRBD1 as a possible D gene (5 bases). The CDR3 is 14 residues long. Germline-derived CDR1 and CDR2 are SGHTA and FQGNSA. The V gene lost 1 base and the J gene lost 4 bases, with 10 bases spanning the gap. CDR3 bases: TGTGCCAGCAGCTTAGGGCAGGGCTTCTATGGCTACACCTTC. Its protein product is CASSLGQGFYGYTF.

The J gene is TRBJ1-5, the V gene TRBV2; TRBD1 matches at 11 bases. Losses at the gene ends were 6 bases for V and 7 bases for J; bases not matched to a gene: 2. The CDR3 runs to 13 residues. The germline V gene encodes CDR1 SNHLY and CDR2 FYNNEI. The CDR3 protein is CASRGTGGQPQHF. DNA of the CDR3: TGTGCCAGCAGGGGGACAGGGGGGCAGCCCCAGCATTTT.